This entry describes one T cell receptor beta chain. Antigen: not known. A read error may account for a junction end that differs from germline. The sample comes from a study of T cells in Graves' hyperthyroidism and ophthalmopathy. General study findings and limits: The model identified upcoming ophthalmopathy a median about 7.1 months ahead of onset.

Amplification yielded TCR beta CDR3 regions, with RNA transcripts as the source. Researchers ran a first-round RT-PCR on the TCR CDR3 using the HTBI primer set. Using its own MiXCR run on the multiplex PCR reads, TCRdb lists one record per CDR3 protein. The table lists 250,000 to 400,000 distinct CDR3 sequences, roughly 13% of them singletons. The CDR3 loop spans 14 amino acids. From germline, CDR1 is SEHNR and CDR2 FQNEAQ (reference sequence). This clonotype was obtained from a woman aged 40 to 50 with Graves' ophthalmopathy. The sequenced sample consisted of blood. The V and J genes are TRBV7-9 and TRBJ2-7, with D perhaps matching TRBD1 (5 bases). The CDR3 region has the DNA TGTGCCAACAGCTTAAAAGGGGTCCCCGACGAGCAGTACTTC. It translates to CANSLKGVPDEQYF.